The present T cell receptor (beta chain) was sequenced within a study of shared clonotypes between healthy human individuals. The study, taken as a whole, reports: Rarefaction exposed incomplete sorted-subset sequencing despite large depth. Clonotypes shared by all four sorted-subset donors had higher generation probabilities than non-shared clonotypes. Roughly 4.7% was the fraction of naive CD4 clonotypes found shared across a handful of donors.

Authors' analysis steps: For the immunoSEQ data, sequences were junction-only without quality scores, so filtering differed. Assay: immunoSEQ multiplex PCR; the TCRdb copy retains only in-frame clones and omits some. The V and J calls and the clone size are those of that table, but D and trimming were determined from the DNA. This table holds 550,000 to 800,000 clones, roughly 70% found once. This clone has more than one count but fewer than ten. Its antigen is undetermined. The germline V and J ends were trimmed by 4 bases and 2 bases, with 12 bases remaining between them. The germline V gene encodes CDR1 MDHEN and CDR2 SYDVKM. The CDR3 contains 14 residues.

The sequence came from a woman between 25 and 40 years old in good health. This chain connects TRBV28 to TRBJ2-7, with unresolved D. Sequenced input: memory CD4+ T cells sorted from blood. Subset meaning: CD45RA-negative fraction. CDR3 sequence reads: CASSSLLATYEQYF. CDR3 DNA: TGTGCCAGCAGTTCCCTTTTGGCGACCTACGAGCAGTACTTC.